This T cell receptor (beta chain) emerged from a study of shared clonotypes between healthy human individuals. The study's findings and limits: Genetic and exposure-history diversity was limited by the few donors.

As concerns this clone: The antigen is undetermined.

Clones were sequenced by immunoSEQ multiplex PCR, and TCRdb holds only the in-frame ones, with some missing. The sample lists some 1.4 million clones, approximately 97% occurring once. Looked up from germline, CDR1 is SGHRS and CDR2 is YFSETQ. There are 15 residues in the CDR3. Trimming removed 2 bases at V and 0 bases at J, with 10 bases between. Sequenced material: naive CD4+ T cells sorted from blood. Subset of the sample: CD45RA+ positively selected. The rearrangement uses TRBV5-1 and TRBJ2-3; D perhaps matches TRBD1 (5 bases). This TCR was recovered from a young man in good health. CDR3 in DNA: TGCGCCAGCAGCTTAGGGGTAGACAGCACAGATACGCAGTATTTT. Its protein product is CASSLGVDSTDTQYF.